The TCR beta chain under discussion was sequenced for a study of blood T cell repertoires in COVID-19. Here immunoSEQ multiplex PCR was the method, and the copy in TCRdb shows in-frame clones only, minus some. The sample consists of about 270,000 clones, roughly 86% of them appearing once. The receptor was isolated from a woman aged 45 to 65 with acute or convalescent COVID-19. The sample comprised peripheral blood.

The CDR3, as DNA: TGTGCCAGCAGCGGACGACTAGCGGGAGGAAGCGATACGCAGTATTTT. The encoded protein is CASSGRLAGGSDTQYF. This chain joins TRBV7-6 and TRBJ2-3, with 13 bases fitting TRBD2. Germline V gene sequence: CDR1 SGHVS, CDR2 FNYEAQ. V was pared by 5 bases and J by 6 bases, with 8 bases of the junction left unmatched. The CDR3 runs 16 residues. The full variable domain, rest sourced from reference TRBV7-6 and TRBJ2-3, is GAGVSQSPRYKVTKRGQDVALRCDPISGHVSLYWYRQALGQGPEFLTYFNYEAQQDKSGLPNDRFSAERPEGSISTLTIQRTEQRDSAMYRCASSGRLAGGSDTQYFGPGTRLTVL.